The entry below gives a single T cell receptor (beta chain) sequence along with its context. Germline V gene sequence: CDR1 SEHNR, CDR2 FQNEAQ (reference sequence). V lost 5 bases to trimming and J lost 5 bases; unmatched junction nucleotides: 6. This CDR3 contains 14 residues. Sequencing was performed with immunoSEQ multiplex PCR; in TCRdb, only in-frame clones are kept and a portion is missing. The data hold 390,000 or so clones, with 85% to 90% observed a single time. The record originates from a study of blood T cell repertoires in COVID-19. J is TRBJ1-1 and V is TRBV7-9, with 9 bases identical to TRBD1. Input material: PBMCs or T cells enriched from blood (not recorded which). The receptor was isolated from a young man who had recovered from COVID-19. The CDR3 coding sequence is TGTGCCAGCAGCCCCAAACAGGGGGCGACTGAAGCTTTCTTT. Amino acids: CASSPKQGATEAFF.